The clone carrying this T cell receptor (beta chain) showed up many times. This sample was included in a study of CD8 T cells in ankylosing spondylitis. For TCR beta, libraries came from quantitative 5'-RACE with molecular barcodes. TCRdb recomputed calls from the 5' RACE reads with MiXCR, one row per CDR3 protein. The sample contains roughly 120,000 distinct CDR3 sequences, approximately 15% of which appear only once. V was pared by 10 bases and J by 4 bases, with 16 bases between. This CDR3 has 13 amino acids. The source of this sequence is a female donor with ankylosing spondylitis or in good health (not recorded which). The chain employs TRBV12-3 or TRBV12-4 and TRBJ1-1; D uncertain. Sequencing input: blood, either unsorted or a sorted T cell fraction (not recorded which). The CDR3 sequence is CATLSGLVTEAFF. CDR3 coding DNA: TGTGCCACCCTCTCGGGTTTGGTCACTGAAGCTTTCTTT.